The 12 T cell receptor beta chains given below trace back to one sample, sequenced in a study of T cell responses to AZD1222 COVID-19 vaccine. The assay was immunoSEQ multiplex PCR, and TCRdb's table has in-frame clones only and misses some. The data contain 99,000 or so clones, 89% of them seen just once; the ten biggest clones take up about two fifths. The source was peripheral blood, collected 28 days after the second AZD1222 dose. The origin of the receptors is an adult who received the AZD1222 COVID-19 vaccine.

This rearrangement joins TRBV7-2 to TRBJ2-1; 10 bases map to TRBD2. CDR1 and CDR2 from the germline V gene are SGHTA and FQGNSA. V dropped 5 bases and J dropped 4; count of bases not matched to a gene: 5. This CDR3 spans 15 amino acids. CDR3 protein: CASSPPSGGYNEQFF. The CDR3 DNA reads TGTGCCAGCAGCCCCCCTAGCGGGGGTTACAATGAGCAGTTCTTC.

CDR3 sequence reads: CASSLGSRLSNQPQHF. CDR3 sequence (DNA): TGTGCCAGCAGTTTAGGGTCAAGGCTTAGCAATCAGCCCCAGCATTTT. The V call is TRBV27, the J call TRBJ1-5; D is undetermined. This CDR3 contains 16 residues. Per germline, CDR1 MNHEY and CDR2 SMNVEV (reference sequence). V was cut by 2 bases and J by 0 bases, with 11 bases left in between.

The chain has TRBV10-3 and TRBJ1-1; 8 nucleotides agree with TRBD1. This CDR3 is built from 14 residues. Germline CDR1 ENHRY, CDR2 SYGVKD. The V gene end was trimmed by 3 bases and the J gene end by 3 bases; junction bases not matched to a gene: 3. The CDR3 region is CAISDSGGYTEAFF. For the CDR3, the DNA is TGTGCCATCAGTGACTCAGGGGGCTACACTGAAGCTTTCTTT.

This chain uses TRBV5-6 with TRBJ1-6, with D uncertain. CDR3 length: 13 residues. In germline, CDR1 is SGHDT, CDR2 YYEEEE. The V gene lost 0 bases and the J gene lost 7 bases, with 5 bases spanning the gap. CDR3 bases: TGTGCCAGCAGCTTGGTGGCGAATTCACCCCTCCACTTT. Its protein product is CASSLVANSPLHF.

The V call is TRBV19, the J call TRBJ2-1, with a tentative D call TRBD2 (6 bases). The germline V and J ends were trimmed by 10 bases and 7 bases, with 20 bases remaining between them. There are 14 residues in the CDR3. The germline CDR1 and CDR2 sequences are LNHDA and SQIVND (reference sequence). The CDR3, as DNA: TGTGCCACTAAATCTGGCCTAGCGCAGAATGAGCAGTTCTTC. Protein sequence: CATKSGLAQNEQFF. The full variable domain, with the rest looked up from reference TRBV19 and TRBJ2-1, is DGGITQSPKYLFRKEGQNVTLSCEQNLNHDAMYWYRQDPGQGLRLIYYSQIVNDFQKGDIAEGYSVSREKKESFPLTVTSAQKNPTAFYLCATKSGLAQNEQFFGPGTRLTVL.

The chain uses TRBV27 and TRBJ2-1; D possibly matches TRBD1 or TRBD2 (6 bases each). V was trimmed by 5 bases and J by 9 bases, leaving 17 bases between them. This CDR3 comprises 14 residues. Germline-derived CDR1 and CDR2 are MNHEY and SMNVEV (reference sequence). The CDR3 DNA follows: TGTGCCAGCAGTCCCCAACGGACAGCGGGTGAGCAGTTCTTC. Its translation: CASSPQRTAGEQFF.

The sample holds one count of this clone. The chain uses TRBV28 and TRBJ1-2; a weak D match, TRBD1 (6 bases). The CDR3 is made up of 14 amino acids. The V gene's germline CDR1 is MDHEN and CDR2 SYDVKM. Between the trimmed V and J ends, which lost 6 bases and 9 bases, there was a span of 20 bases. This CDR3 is CASSSTGAGRRYTF. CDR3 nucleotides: TGTGCCAGCAGCTCTACGGGGGCAGGGAGGCGCTACACCTTC.

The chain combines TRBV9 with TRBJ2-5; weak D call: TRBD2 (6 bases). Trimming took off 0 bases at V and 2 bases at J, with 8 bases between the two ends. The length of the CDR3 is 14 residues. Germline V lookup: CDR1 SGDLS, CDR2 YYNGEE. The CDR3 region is CASSVGTTQETQYF. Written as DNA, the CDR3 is TGTGCCAGCAGCGTAGGGACTACGCAAGAGACCCAGTACTTC.

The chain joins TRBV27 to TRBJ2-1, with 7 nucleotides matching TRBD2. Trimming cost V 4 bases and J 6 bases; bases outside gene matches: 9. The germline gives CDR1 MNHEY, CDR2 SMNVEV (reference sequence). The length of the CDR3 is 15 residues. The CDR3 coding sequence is TGTGCCAGCAGTTACCGGCGAGCGGGACCCAATGAGCAGTTCTTC. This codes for CASSYRRAGPNEQFF.

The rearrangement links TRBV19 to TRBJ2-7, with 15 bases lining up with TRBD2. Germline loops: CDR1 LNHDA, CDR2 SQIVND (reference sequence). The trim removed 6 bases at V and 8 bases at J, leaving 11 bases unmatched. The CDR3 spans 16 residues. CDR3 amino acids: CASSTGWTSGRAQQYF. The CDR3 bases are TGTGCCAGTAGCACAGGGTGGACTAGCGGGAGGGCCCAGCAGTACTTC.

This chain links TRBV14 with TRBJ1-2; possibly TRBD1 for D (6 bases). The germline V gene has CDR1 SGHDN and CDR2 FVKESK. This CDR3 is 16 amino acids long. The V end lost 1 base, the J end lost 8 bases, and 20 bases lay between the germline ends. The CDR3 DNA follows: TGTGCCAGCAGCCAAGTCCTCTTACAGGGATCTGGCGGCTACACCTTC. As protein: CASSQVLLQGSGGYTF.

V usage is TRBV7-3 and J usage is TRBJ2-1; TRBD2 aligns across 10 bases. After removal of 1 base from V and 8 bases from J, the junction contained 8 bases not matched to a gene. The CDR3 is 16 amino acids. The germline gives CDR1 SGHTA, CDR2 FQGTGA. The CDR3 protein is CASSLRLAGAGDEQFF. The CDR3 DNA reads TGTGCCAGCAGCTTAAGGCTAGCGGGAGCGGGAGATGAGCAGTTCTTC.